Following are 27 T cell receptor beta chains from one sample sequenced in a study of response to subunit inactivated influenza vaccine. TCRdb processed the RT-PCR reads anew with MiXCR; each CDR3 protein has one entry. The top ten hold about 3% of the sample, which has 500,000 or so distinct CDR3 sequences, approximately 15% seen once. Here the sequenced sample was CD4+ T cells sorted from PBMCs, taken roughly 24 months after vaccination. These receptors were taken from a man aged 50 to 75 who received an inactivated influenza vaccine.

This chain connects TRBV12-3 or TRBV12-4 to TRBJ1-4; 7 nucleotides align to TRBD1. V trimming: 5 bases; J trimming: 0 bases; junction bases outside the gene matches: 9. This CDR3 contains 17 residues. CDR3 DNA: TGTGCCAGCAGTCCTAGACAGGGTTGGGCAACTAATGAAAAACTGTTTTTT. It is translated as CASSPRQGWATNEKLFF.

V is TRBV5-5 and J is TRBJ2-1; no clear D gene. CDR1 is SGHKS and CDR2 is YYEKEE in the germline V gene (reference sequence). The CDR3 is made up of 14 amino acids. The V gene lost 4 bases and the J gene lost 8 bases, with 16 bases spanning the gap. The CDR3 DNA sequence: TGTGCCAGCAGCCTGGGTCTTCTCAAGGATGAGCAGTTCTTC. The encoded protein is CASSLGLLKDEQFF.

A few counts support this clonotype. This sequence joins TRBV29-1 and TRBJ2-3, with 11 bases identical to TRBD2. Germline V CDR1 and CDR2: SQVTM, ANQGSEA. Unmatched junction bases numbered 4, after V lost 6 bases and J lost 2 bases. The CDR3 runs 14 residues. CDR3 nucleotide sequence: TGCAGCGTATCTAGCGGGAGGTCCACAGATACGCAGTATTTT. Translated, it gives CSVSSGRSTDTQYF.

This clonotype occurred many times. The V and J genes are TRBV12-3 or TRBV12-4 and TRBJ2-1, with D unclear. The length of the CDR3 is 15 residues. V was shortened by 6 bases and J by 5 bases, with 17 bases between the two germline ends. CDR3 nucleotide sequence: TGTGCCAGCAGCATAACCTTGACGGCTAACAATGAGCAGTTCTTC. It specifies CASSITLTANNEQFF.

J is TRBJ2-5 and V is TRBV7-2, with TRBD2 as a possible D gene (6 bases). The V end was cut by 8 bases, the J end by 5 bases, with 18 bases between. The germline V gene encodes CDR1 SGHTA and CDR2 FQGNSA. The CDR3 contains 14 residues. DNA for the CDR3: TGTGCCAGCTCGGGACGGGGAGGTTGGGAGACCCAGTACTTC. Its translation: CASSGRGGWETQYF.

The gene calls are TRBV6-1 and TRBJ2-4; 10 bases line up with TRBD1. Trimming cost V 6 bases and J 4 bases; bases outside gene matches: 12. The CDR3 is made up of 17 amino acids. CDR1 is MNHNS, CDR2 SASEGT, per germline. CDR3 residues: CASSSRPGQGSKNIQYF. The DNA of the CDR3 is TGTGCCAGCAGCTCCAGACCGGGACAGGGGTCAAAAAACATTCAGTACTTC.

A few counts support this clonotype. This rearrangement joins TRBV4-3 to TRBJ2-3; the D is unclear. This CDR3 is built from 14 residues. In germline, CDR1 is LGHNA, CDR2 YSLEER. Trimming shortened V by 1 base and J by 2 bases, and 7 bases separated the two germline ends. The CDR3 sequence: CASSQGPDTDTQYF. CDR3 DNA: TGCGCCAGCAGCCAAGGTCCAGACACAGATACGCAGTATTTT.

This clonotype was seen a few times. The rearrangement links TRBV5-1 to TRBJ2-3; perhaps TRBD1 as D (6 bases). Trimming removed 0 bases from V and 0 bases from J, with 14 bases in between. The CDR3 runs 17 residues. CDR1 and CDR2 (germline): SGHRS, YFSETQ. CDR3 residues: CASSLGSGTSSTDTQYF. The CDR3 DNA reads TGCGCCAGCAGCTTGGGTAGTGGGACATCAAGCACAGATACGCAGTATTTT.

V usage is TRBV7-9 and J usage is TRBJ2-1; 9 bases agree with TRBD2. The CDR3 runs to 16 residues. The trim removed 4 bases at V and 5 bases at J, leaving 9 bases unmatched. Germline CDR1 and CDR2: SEHNR and FQNEAQ (reference sequence). CDR3 coding DNA: TGTGCCAGCAGCTCAGATCTAGCGGGGAGACACAATGAGCAGTTCTTC. Its protein is CASSSDLAGRHNEQFF.

This clonotype was seen a few times. This chain connects TRBV6-1 to TRBJ1-3; TRBD1 matches 7 bases. This CDR3 comprises 18 residues. Germline V lookup: CDR1 MNHNS, CDR2 SASEGT. V shed 1 base and J 3 bases; nucleotides not matched to a gene: 12. CDR3 loop: CASSEGAGTERLGNTIYF. In DNA, the CDR3 is TGTGCCAGCAGTGAAGGCGCCGGGACAGAACGCCTTGGAAACACCATATATTTT.

This rearrangement joins TRBV6-1 to TRBJ2-1; tentative D call: TRBD1 (6 bases). Trimming stripped 7 bases from V and 0 bases from J, with 13 bases between. CDR1 MNHNS and CDR2 SASEGT come from the germline V gene. The CDR3 sequence is 15 residues long. The CDR3 is CASNPGVSSYNEQFF. In nucleotides, the CDR3 is TGTGCCAGCAACCCAGGGGTGAGCTCCTACAATGAGCAGTTCTTC.

This clonotype appeared a few times. The genes are TRBV6-2 or TRBV6-3 and TRBJ1-5, with D maybe TRBD1 (6 bases). The germline gives CDR1 MNHEY, CDR2 SVGEGT. V gave up 6 bases and J gave up 4 bases, with 28 bases separating them. There are 19 residues in the CDR3. CDR3 coding DNA: TGTGCCAGCAGCTCGTCCCGTCACTTCACAGGGCCTGAGAATCAGCCCCAGCATTTT. Its translation: CASSSSRHFTGPENQPQHF.

This clonotype was seen a handful of times. The V and J genes are TRBV5-1 and TRBJ2-1; weak D call: TRBD1 (6 bases). Per the germline V gene, CDR1 is SGHRS and CDR2 is YFSETQ. This CDR3 comprises 14 residues. Trimming left V 6 bases short and J 6 bases short, with 16 bases between. The DNA of the CDR3 is TGCGCCAGCACCGACGGACGGACAGTCAATGAGCAGTTCTTC. Its protein product is CASTDGRTVNEQFF.

This clonotype has a handful of counts. The gene calls are TRBV14 and TRBJ2-4, with TRBD2 matching over 11 bases. Germline V CDR1 and CDR2: SGHDN, FVKESK. This CDR3 comprises 17 residues. With V trimmed by 2 bases and J by 1 base, 4 bases remained unmatched. The CDR3 sequence is CASSQTSGSKAKNIQYF. CDR3 coding DNA: TGTGCCAGCAGCCAAACTAGCGGGAGTAAGGCCAAAAACATTCAGTACTTC.

CDR3 DNA: TGTGCCAGCAGTTTTTACGGCACCGGGGAGCTGTTTTTT. Amino acids: CASSFYGTGELFF. The gene calls are TRBV6-2 or TRBV6-3 and TRBJ2-2; D is unclear. Trimming left V 4 bases short and J 4 bases short, with 7 bases between. CDR1 and CDR2 (germline): MNHEY, SVGEGT. CDR3 length: 13 amino acids.

The J gene is TRBJ2-1, the V gene TRBV15; perhaps TRBD1 as D (5 bases). Germline V gene sequence: CDR1 LNHNV, CDR2 YYDKDF (reference sequence). The V and J ends lost 3 bases and 7 bases respectively, with 10 bases between them. This CDR3 spans 13 amino acids. The CDR3 sequence: CATSRQGGNEQFF. CDR3 in DNA: TGTGCCACCAGCAGGCAGGGTGGGAATGAGCAGTTCTTC. Using reference TRBV15 and TRBJ2-1 for the parts outside the CDR3, the full variable domain is DAMVIQNPRYQVTQFGKPVTLSCSQTLNHNVMYWYQQKSSQAPKLLFHYYDKDFNNEADTPDNFQSRRPNTSFCFLDIRSPGLGDTAMYLCATSRQGGNEQFFGPGTRLTVL.

This clonotype was detected a few times. This sequence joins TRBV29-1 and TRBJ2-1; TRBD1 is a possible D gene (6 bases). The CDR3 is 14 amino acids. V lost 3 bases and J lost 13, with 22 bases in between. The V gene's germline CDR1 is SQVTM and CDR2 ANQGSEA. The CDR3 bases are TGCAGCGTTGAGAGACAGATTCTCGGGACACCACAGTTCTTC. As protein: CSVERQILGTPQFF.

This sequence joins TRBV7-2 and TRBJ2-6, with D possibly being TRBD1 (6 bases). Germline CDR1 SGHTA, CDR2 FQGNSA. The V end was cut by 5 bases, the J end by 4 bases, with 12 bases between. The CDR3 totals 15 residues. CDR3 coding DNA: TGTGCCAGCAGCGCAGGGGAAGGAGGGGCCAACGTCCTGACTTTC. It codes for CASSAGEGGANVLTF.

The chain uses TRBV7-9 and TRBJ2-7; 7 bases match TRBD1. The CDR3 sequence is 14 residues long. In germline, CDR1 is SEHNR, CDR2 FQNEAQ (reference sequence). The J segment lost 4 bases and the V segment lost 5 bases, leaving 8 bases of the junction unmatched. The CDR3 here is CASSNGDSRYEQYF. The CDR3 nucleotides read TGTGCCAGCAGCAACGGGGACAGCAGATACGAGCAGTACTTC. The full variable domain, completed using reference TRBV7-9 and TRBJ2-7, is DTGVSQNPRHKITKRGQNVTFRCDPISEHNRLYWYRQTLGQGPEFLTYFQNEAQLEKSRLLSDRFSAERPKGSFSTLEIQRTEQGDSAMYLCASSNGDSRYEQYFGPGTRLTVT.

This chain links TRBV10-3 with TRBJ2-1, with 7 positions matching TRBD1. Trimming cost V 7 bases and J 6 bases; bases outside gene matches: 6. The CDR3 consists of 13 residues. CDR1 and CDR2 from the germline V gene are ENHRY and SYGVKD. CDR3 nucleotides: TGTGCCATCACCCGACAGGGCGGCAATGAGCAGTTCTTC. Its translation: CAITRQGGNEQFF.

The gene calls are TRBV5-6 and TRBJ1-1, with 10 bases aligning to TRBD1. The ends lost 2 bases at V and 3 bases at J; junction bases unmatched: 13. CDR1 and CDR2 (germline): SGHDT, YYEEEE. The length of the CDR3 is 18 residues. The CDR3 coding sequence is TGTGCCAGCAGCTTTATCGCGACAGGGGGCAAAGAGGACACTGAAGCTTTCTTT. Amino acids: CASSFIATGGKEDTEAFF.

This clonotype was found a few times. DNA of the CDR3: TGTGCCAGCATCCCGTCGCGAGGGGGGGGTGACACTGAAGCTTTCTTT. Translated: CASIPSRGGGDTEAFF. V is TRBV28 and J is TRBJ1-1, with D maybe TRBD1 (6 bases). The V end was cut by 7 bases, the J end by 3 bases, with 21 bases between. This CDR3 has 16 amino acids. Germline lookup yields CDR1 MDHEN and CDR2 SYDVKM.

V usage is TRBV10-3 and J usage is TRBJ2-7; 11 positions agree with TRBD2. V lost 6 bases, J lost 2 bases, and 3 bases stayed unmatched. The CDR3 loop spans 14 amino acids. Germline CDR1 reads ENHRY; CDR2 reads SYGVKD. CDR3 amino acids: CAIRDSGRAYEQYF. The CDR3, as DNA: TGTGCCATCAGGGATAGCGGGAGGGCCTACGAGCAGTACTTC.

The CDR3 region has the DNA TGCAGTGCTGGGGGACGGCTAGCAAGCACAGATACGCAGTATTTT. Amino acid sequence: CSAGGRLASTDTQYF. V gene TRBV20-1 combines with J gene TRBJ2-3; either TRBD1 or TRBD2 may supply D (5 bases each). CDR3 size: 15 residues. Trimming left V 5 bases short and J 0 bases short, with 15 bases between. CDR1 DFQATT and CDR2 SNEGSKA come from the germline V gene (reference sequence).

This chain uses TRBV2 with TRBJ2-5; tentative D call: TRBD2 (6 bases). CDR1 and CDR2 (germline): SNHLY, FYNNEI. The CDR3 extends over 14 amino acids. V lost 7 bases to trimming and J lost 5 bases, with 17 bases between them. CDR3 bases: TGTGCCAGCACCGAAGGAGGGCTGGTGGAGACCCAGTACTTC. Translated: CASTEGGLVETQYF.

This clonotype was counted between two and nine times. This sequence joins TRBV10-3 and TRBJ2-1; 11 bases line up with TRBD2. The J segment lost 4 bases and the V segment lost 8 bases, leaving 7 bases of the junction unmatched. This CDR3 contains 15 residues. Germline CDR1 is ENHRY and CDR2 is SYGVKD. The DNA for the CDR3 is TGTGCCATCGGGGAGGGACTAGCGGATTACAATGAGCAGTTCTTC. Translation: CAIGEGLADYNEQFF.

This clonotype was found a few times. The chain joins TRBV7-2 to TRBJ2-2, with 7 positions matching TRBD1. Unmatched junction bases numbered 4, after V lost 2 bases and J lost 1 base. The CDR3 runs to 16 residues. Per germline, CDR1 SGHTA and CDR2 FQGNSA. Here the CDR3 reads CASSLQGGRNTGELFF. The CDR3 DNA is TGTGCCAGCAGCTTACAAGGGGGCAGGAACACCGGGGAGCTGTTTTTT.